A selection of T cell receptor beta chains follows, all from one sample in a study of CD8 T cells in Susac syndrome. TCRdb reprocessed the immunoSEQ multiplex PCR reads with MiXCR, giving one entry per CDR3 protein. In the table there are 50,000 to 60,000 distinct CDR3 sequences, 90% to 95% of which are singletons. Input material: CD8+ T cells from PBMCs. The receptors derive from a human donor in good health. CDR3s include the opening cysteine and the closing phenylalanine or tryptophan. A D gene is named only where the DNA matches it firmly. Rows give clone size only sometimes, using once, few, many, or a class for an expanded clone.

v_gene	j_gene	abundance	d_gene	CDR3nt	CDR3aa
TRBV7-3	TRBJ2-3	.	TRBD2	TGTGCCAGCAGCCACTTACTAGCGGGGGGACCAGATACGCAGTATTTT	CASSHLLAGGPDTQYF
TRBV7-8	TRBJ2-5	.	.	TGTGCCAGCAGCTTATTTCTAGTACAAGAGACCCAGTACTTC	CASSLFLVQETQYF
TRBV6-5	TRBJ2-3	.	TRBD2	TGTGCCAGCAGTTACGCGGGGGGAGCGGATACGCAGTATTTT	CASSYAGGADTQYF
TRBV27	TRBJ1-1	.	.	TGTGCCAGCACTCCCTCCGAGGGGGAGGTGAACACTGAAGCTTTCTTT	CASTPSEGEVNTEAFF
TRBV7-8	TRBJ2-2	.	.	TGTGCCAGCAGCCGGGGGACCACGAACACCGGGGAGCTGTTTTTT	CASSRGTTNTGELFF
TRBV19	TRBJ1-1	.	.	TGTGCCAGTAGTATTGGAGAAAACACTGAAGCTTTCTTT	CASSIGENTEAFF
TRBV29-1	TRBJ2-3	.	.	TGCAGCGTTGAAGATAATTCCAGGGATTATGAAGATACGCAGTATTTT	CSVEDNSRDYEDTQYF
TRBV27	TRBJ2-1	.	TRBD1	TGTGCCAGCGGTGCGGGACAGGGACCCTACAATGAGCAGTTCTTC	CASGAGQGPYNEQFF
TRBV10-1	TRBJ1-2	.	.	TGCGCCAGCAGTGCTTCTGTTAACTATGGCTACACCTTC	CASSASVNYGYTF
TRBV24-1	TRBJ2-3	.	.	TGTGCCACCAGTGATCCGGCGGGGGCCGCCACAGATACGCAGTATTTT	CATSDPAGAATDTQYF
TRBV29-1	TRBJ1-1	.	.	TGCAGCGTGCGGGCCAGCAACACTGAAGCTTTCTTT	CSVRASNTEAFF
TRBV6-5	TRBJ2-4	.	TRBD1	TGTGCCAGCAGTGACCGGGACAGGGTTGACATTCAGTACTTC	CASSDRDRVDIQYF
TRBV10-3	TRBJ2-1	.	.	TGTGCCATCAGTGAAGAGTCAGCAGGGGTCGATGAGCAGTTCTTC	CAISEESAGVDEQFF
TRBV20-1	TRBJ2-7	.	.	TGCAGTGCTCACAGGGTCCGATACGAGCAGTACTTC	CSAHRVRYEQYF
TRBV5-1	TRBJ2-1	.	TRBD1	TGCGCCAGCAGCTTTACAGGGGAAGGTGAGCAGTTCTTC	CASSFTGEGEQFF
TRBV20-1	TRBJ2-1	.	TRBD2	TGCAGTGCGCCGAATCGGCCCCCGGGACTAGCGGGGTTTAGCTCCTACAATGAGCAGTTCTTC	CSAPNRPPGLAGFSSYNEQFF
TRBV7-9	TRBJ1-2	once	TRBD1	TGTGCCAGCAGGGAGACAGGGATTGAGGGCTACACCTTC	CASRETGIEGYTF
TRBV28	TRBJ1-5	.	TRBD1	TGTGCCAGCAGACCGGCCTACAGGGGCTCCAATCAGCCCCAGCATTTT	CASRPAYRGSNQPQHF
TRBV27	TRBJ1-1	.	TRBD1	TGTGCCAGCAGTCCCTCCGGGACAGGGGTCACTGAAGCTTTCTTT	CASSPSGTGVTEAFF
TRBV4-1	TRBJ1-2	.	.	TGCGCCAGCAGCCAACCCCCTCATAACTATGGCTACACCTTC	CASSQPPHNYGYTF
TRBV19	TRBJ2-2	.	.	TGTGCCAGTAGTATACGGCTTGGTGATGGCACCGGGGAGCTGTTTTTT	CASSIRLGDGTGELFF
TRBV7-2	TRBJ1-1	.	.	TGTGCCAGCAGCGGATGGGACAAGGGGGAAAGGGGTGCTTTCTTT	CASSGWDKGERGAFF
TRBV7-3	TRBJ2-5	.	TRBD1	TGTGCCAGCAGCCCAAGGGGGACAGAAATCCAAGAGACCCAGTACTTC	CASSPRGTEIQETQYF
TRBV19	TRBJ1-1	.	.	TGTGCCAGTAGCCCCCCATATTTGGTTGCGACTGAAGCTTTCTTT	CASSPPYLVATEAFF
TRBV27	TRBJ1-6	.	.	TGTGCCAGCAGTTTATCGTCGGAGAGCTCCTATAATTCACCCCTCCACTTT	CASSLSSESSYNSPLHF
TRBV6-5	TRBJ1-2	.	.	TGTGCCAGCAGTTACCCCGGGACGGAGTATGGCTACACCTTC	CASSYPGTEYGYTF
TRBV14	TRBJ2-1	.	TRBD1	TGTGCCAGCAGCCAAGACTATAGGGACAGCCGCTTGTTGGATGAGCAGTTCTTC	CASSQDYRDSRLLDEQFF
TRBV5-6	TRBJ2-3	.	.	TGTGCCAGCAGCTTGGGGCTAGATACGCAGTATTTT	CASSLGLDTQYF
TRBV4-3	TRBJ2-1	.	.	TGCGCCAGCAGCCAAGAAACCCAGGGAGCAGAGTACAATGAGCAGTTCTTC	CASSQETQGAEYNEQFF
TRBV7-9	TRBJ2-3	.	TRBD2	TGTGCCAGCAGCTGGCCCCCGGGACTAGCGGGGCATAGCACAGATACGCAGTATTTT	CASSWPPGLAGHSTDTQYF
TRBV2	TRBJ2-1	.	TRBD2	TGTGCCTGCCAGGAGCGGGGGGGGCACAATGAGCAGTTCTTC	CACQERGGHNEQFF
TRBV28	TRBJ2-1	.	.	TGTGCCAGCAGTTTATTGAGACTGGACGATGAGCAGTTCTTC	CASSLLRLDDEQFF
TRBV19	TRBJ1-1	once	.	TGTGCCAGTAGTATGGGGAAGGAGACAGCAGATTTTGAAGCTTTCTTT	CASSMGKETADFEAFF
TRBV9	TRBJ1-1	.	.	TGTGCCAGCAGCGTAGGGGTACCCCTATGGGACACTGAAGCTTTCTTT	CASSVGVPLWDTEAFF
TRBV27	TRBJ1-2	.	.	TGTGCCAGCAGACTCACGGCGGACACTAACTATGGCTACACCTTC	CASRLTADTNYGYTF
TRBV5-1	TRBJ2-7	.	TRBD1	TGCGCCAGCAGCTGGGACCGACAGGGGGACCGCGAGCAGTACTTC	CASSWDRQGDREQYF
TRBV12-3/TRBV12-4	TRBJ2-3	.	TRBD1	TGTGCCAGCAGGCCGGCGACCTGGGACAGGATTATTCAGACAGATACGCAGTATTTT	CASRPATWDRIIQTDTQYF
TRBV15	TRBJ1-4	.	TRBD1	TGTGCCACCAGCTTAGAACAGGGGGCAGGGCGTGAAAAACTGTTTTTT	CATSLEQGAGREKLFF
TRBV28	TRBJ2-7	.	.	TGTGCCAGCAGTTTATTTGGACCGAGCTCCTACGAGCAGTACTTC	CASSLFGPSSYEQYF
TRBV6-2/TRBV6-3	TRBJ2-7	.	.	TGTGCCAGCAGCCTCCGGACGGGACTGGGTTACGAGCAGTACTTC	CASSLRTGLGYEQYF
TRBV9	TRBJ2-7	.	.	TGTGCCAGCAGCGTAGGTGGGAGCTCCTACGAGCAGTACTTC	CASSVGGSSYEQYF
TRBV12-3/TRBV12-4	TRBJ2-3	few	.	TGTGCCAGCCTGGGGCCGGGGGATACGCAGTATTTT	CASLGPGDTQYF
TRBV6-6	TRBJ2-1	.	.	TGTGCCAGCAGTTACGCGGACAGGGCCAATGGGGGGGGGTTCTTC	CASSYADRANGGGFF
TRBV7-9	TRBJ2-7	.	TRBD1	TGTGCCAGCAGCCCCACGGACAGGGCTACCCACGAGCAGTACTTC	CASSPTDRATHEQYF
TRBV7-2	TRBJ2-7	.	.	TGTGCCAGCAGCCTCCTAACCTTCGGAAAGTCCTCGCCGCGGGAGCAGTACTTC	CASSLLTFGKSSPREQYF
TRBV6-6	TRBJ1-4	.	.	TGTGCCAGCAGTTACGCGGTGGGAGCAACTAATGAAAAACTGTTTTTT	CASSYAVGATNEKLFF